This TCR beta chain was identified during a study of shared clonotypes between healthy human individuals. On this clone: Its antigen remains unidentified.

Study results and caveats: Limited genetic and exposure-history diversity came from having few donors. Shared clonotypes across all four donors exceeded non-shared ones in generation probability.

Germline V gene data show CDR1 as SQVTM and CDR2 as ANQGSEA. Trimming took 2 bases from V and 3 from J, leaving 5 bases between them. The CDR3 runs 12 residues. Sequencing used immunoSEQ multiplex PCR; TCRdb keeps in-frame clones, though not all of them. The sample has around 1.4 million clones; about 98.5% are singletons. This clonotype was sampled from a man aged 25 to 40 in good health. This chain connects TRBV29-1 to TRBJ2-1; no firm D call. Specimen: naive CD4+ T cells sorted from blood. The sample's subset: CD45RA+ positively selected. CDR3 residues: CSVEQNYNEQFF. The CDR3, as DNA: TGCAGCGTTGAACAAAACTACAATGAGCAGTTCTTC.